The 21 T cell receptor beta chains reported below all come from one sample, sequenced in a study of blood T cell repertoires in COVID-19. Method: immunoSEQ multiplex PCR; TCRdb's copy keeps in-frame clones and lacks some. The table shows approximately 250,000 clones, with approximately 88% occurring only once. The sequencing sample was made of PBMCs or T cells enriched from blood (not recorded which). Every receptor here comes from a woman aged 25 to 39 who had recovered from COVID-19.

V and J are TRBV5-6 and TRBJ2-5, with D possibly being TRBD2 (6 bases). The V end lost 0 bases, the J end lost 4 bases, and 7 bases lay between the germline ends. This CDR3 region has 13 residues. In germline, CDR1 is SGHDT, CDR2 YYEEEE. The CDR3 sequence is CASSLGAGETQYF. In nucleotides, the CDR3 is TGTGCCAGCAGCTTGGGAGCGGGAGAGACCCAGTACTTC.

V usage is TRBV9 and J usage is TRBJ2-3; D is unresolved. This CDR3 contains 15 residues. V shed 2 bases and J shed 0 bases, with 10 bases lying between them. Germline loops: CDR1 SGDLS, CDR2 YYNGEE. The CDR3 reads CASSVTGWSTDTQYF. CDR3 coding DNA: TGTGCCAGCAGCGTTACGGGTTGGAGCACAGATACGCAGTATTTT.

V usage is TRBV4-3 and J usage is TRBJ2-7; 9 bases fit TRBD1. This CDR3 spans 16 amino acids. The J segment lost 5 bases and the V segment lost 4 bases, leaving 12 bases of the junction unmatched. CDR1 is LGHNA and CDR2 is YSLEER in the germline V gene. The CDR3 nucleotides are TGCGCCAGCAGCCTGGGCCCGGGACAGGGTGCCCACGAGCAGTACTTC. Protein: CASSLGPGQGAHEQYF.

The chain carries TRBV27 and TRBJ1-6, with 8 bases lining up with TRBD1. CDR3 length: 17 amino acids. The germline gives CDR1 MNHEY, CDR2 SMNVEV (reference sequence). The V and J ends lost 6 bases and 4 bases, in that order; junction bases with no gene match: 11. In nucleotides, the CDR3 is TGTGCCAGCAGAATACTTCAGGGGGCTAGGTATAATTCACCCCTCCACTTT. Translated: CASRILQGARYNSPLHF.

The chain employs TRBV7-6 and TRBJ2-7; D not resolved. The V gene lost 0 bases and the J gene lost 7 bases, with 10 bases spanning the gap. CDR1 SGHVS and CDR2 FNYEAQ come from the germline V gene. The CDR3 totals 13 residues. Here the CDR3 reads CASSLAIRWEQYF. DNA of the CDR3: TGTGCCAGCAGCTTAGCGATCAGGTGGGAGCAGTACTTC. The variable domain in full, completed from reference TRBV7-6 and TRBJ2-7, reads GAGVSQSPRYKVTKRGQDVALRCDPISGHVSLYWYRQALGQGPEFLTYFNYEAQQDKSGLPNDRFSAERPEGSISTLTIQRTEQRDSAMYRCASSLAIRWEQYFGPGTRLTVT.

The chain has TRBV11-3 and TRBJ2-1, with D perhaps matching TRBD2 (5 bases). The CDR3 totals 17 residues. V dropped 3 bases and J dropped 8 bases, with 23 bases sitting between them. CDR1 and CDR2 from the germline V gene are SGHNT and YENEEA. As DNA, the CDR3 is TGTGCCAGCAGCTTGCCGTCATGGACCAGTAGCGAGCATGAGCAGTTCTTC. It yields the protein CASSLPSWTSSEHEQFF.

The rearrangement uses TRBV18 and TRBJ2-6; 9 positions agree with TRBD1. Germline CDR1 is KGHSH and CDR2 is LQKENI. Trimming cost V 6 bases and J 0 bases; bases outside gene matches: 3. CDR3 length: 16 amino acids. As DNA, the CDR3 is TGTGCCAGCTCTATGACAGGGGGCTCTGGGGCCAACGTCCTGACTTTC. Translated: CASSMTGGSGANVLTF.

This clone has just one count. The gene calls are TRBV11-2 and TRBJ2-7; 8 positions match TRBD2. With 5 bases clipped from V and 2 bases from J, the junction kept 8 bases outside the gene matches. The CDR3 consists of 15 residues. Per germline, CDR1 SGHAT and CDR2 FQNNGV. DNA of the CDR3: TGTGCCAGCAGCCCCGCAGCGGGGGTTGCCTACGAGCAGTACTTC. Translated, it gives CASSPAAGVAYEQYF.

This chain connects TRBV19 to TRBJ2-7; a possible D gene is TRBD1 (6 bases). V was pared by 5 bases and J by 6 bases, with 17 bases between. The CDR3 has 14 amino acids. The germline V gene has CDR1 LNHDA and CDR2 SQIVND (reference sequence). CDR3 residues: CASSPSQGQSEQYF. The CDR3 DNA sequence: TGTGCCAGTAGTCCTTCTCAGGGGCAGTCCGAGCAGTACTTC.

The chain has TRBV10-3 and TRBJ1-3, with a weak D call TRBD1 (6 bases). V lost 2 bases and J lost 1, with 12 bases in between. The germline CDR1 and CDR2 sequences are ENHRY and SYGVKD. The length of the CDR3 is 16 residues. CDR3: CAISEVRGFSGNTIYF. For the CDR3, the DNA is TGTGCCATCAGTGAGGTCAGGGGCTTTTCTGGAAACACCATATATTTT.

The V gene is TRBV15, the J gene TRBJ1-2; TRBD1 matches 8 bases. Germline loops: CDR1 LNHNV, CDR2 YYDKDF (reference sequence). The ends lost 4 bases at V and 1 base at J; junction bases unmatched: 8. The CDR3 has 16 residues. CDR3 region: CATSNPRGPSNYGYTF. The CDR3 DNA reads TGTGCCACCAGCAACCCCAGGGGGCCCAGTAACTATGGCTACACCTTC.

The chain couples TRBV6-5 to TRBJ1-1, with D possibly being TRBD1 (5 bases). The CDR3 covers 11 residues. V shed 7 bases and J shed 5 bases, with 8 bases lying between them. The V gene's germline CDR1 is MNHEY and CDR2 SVGAGI. The CDR3 DNA reads as TGTGCCAGCACCGGACATACTGAAGCTTTCTTT. It encodes CASTGHTEAFF.

V and J are TRBV5-6 and TRBJ2-5, with TRBD2 matching over 10 bases. Trimming removed 4 bases from V and 12 bases from J; junction bases left unmatched: 15. Germline CDR1 and CDR2: SGHDT and YYEEEE. This CDR3 is 15 amino acids long. The CDR3 loop reads CASSRPPAGGPQEYF. The CDR3 DNA sequence: TGTGCCAGCAGCCGACCCCCAGCGGGGGGGCCCCAGGAGTACTTC.

The chain has TRBV18 and TRBJ1-2; D gene ambiguous. The CDR3 runs 16 residues. Looked up from germline, CDR1 is KGHSH and CDR2 is LQKENI. With 2 bases removed from V and 2 bases from J, the gap between germline ends came to 15 bases. CDR3 loop: CASSPLSPQPNYGYTF. The CDR3 DNA follows: TGTGCCAGCTCACCATTAAGCCCCCAACCGAACTATGGCTACACCTTC.

The chain combines TRBV18 with TRBJ2-7; 10 bases match TRBD1. V shed 5 bases and J 7 bases; nucleotides not matched to a gene: 5. The CDR3 extends over 13 amino acids. In germline, CDR1 is KGHSH, CDR2 LQKENI. The CDR3 nucleotides read TGTGCCAGCTCAAGAGGGACAGGGGAAGAGCAGTACTTC. Amino acid sequence: CASSRGTGEEQYF.

This clone was found a few times. The V call is TRBV6-2 or TRBV6-3, the J call TRBJ2-7, with D possibly being TRBD1 (5 bases). The V and J ends lost 6 bases and 2 bases respectively, with 11 bases between them. The CDR3 runs 13 residues. CDR1 is MNHEY and CDR2 is SVGEGT in the germline V gene. In DNA, the CDR3 is TGTGCCAGCAGCCCTGACAGTGCCTACGAGCAGTACTTC. Amino acid sequence: CASSPDSAYEQYF.

The chain combines TRBV18 with TRBJ1-2, with no clear D. The V gene's germline CDR1 is KGHSH and CDR2 LQKENI. Trimming shortened V by 0 bases and J by 0 bases, and 17 bases separated the two germline ends. The CDR3 is 18 amino acids. The CDR3 here is CASSPPSTALLANYGYTF. CDR3 sequence (DNA): TGTGCCAGCTCACCACCGTCGACTGCCCTTTTAGCTAACTATGGCTACACCTTC.

For this clone: Germline is not matched at one junction end, which may reflect a read error. Other DNA sequences in this sample translate to the same CDR3. V gene TRBV11-1 combines with J gene TRBJ2-1; 7 positions match TRBD1. The CDR3 contains 16 residues. From germline, CDR1 is SGHAT and CDR2 FQDESV (reference sequence). The CDR3 reads CASSLEQGISYNEQFF. The CDR3 coding sequence is TGTGCTAGCAGCTTAGAACAGGGGATCTCCTACAATGAGCAGTTCTTC. The variable domain in full, with the rest retrieved from reference TRBV11-1 and TRBJ2-1, is EAEVAQSPRYKITEKSQAVAFWCDPISGHATLYWYRQILGQGPELLVQFQDESVVDDSQLPKDRFSAERLKGVDSTLKIQPAELGDSAMYLCASSLEQGISYNEQFFGPGTRLTVL.

The chain carries TRBV5-4 and TRBJ2-7; D is uncertain. Trimming cost V 0 bases and J 0 bases, with 7 bases left between them. The CDR3 sequence is 14 residues long. Germline-derived CDR1 and CDR2 are SGHNT and YYREEE (reference sequence). The CDR3, as DNA: TGTGCCAGCAGCTTGGACAGCAGCTCCTACGAGCAGTACTTC. Amino acids: CASSLDSSSYEQYF.

The CDR3 bases are TGTGCCAGTAGTATGACAATAATGAACACTGAAGCTTTCTTT. This sequence encodes CASSMTIMNTEAFF. The chain has TRBV19 and TRBJ1-1; D remains unclear. Germline V gives CDR1 LNHDA, CDR2 SQIVND (reference sequence). The CDR3 runs to 14 residues. Trimming cost V 3 bases and J 0 bases, with 8 bases left between them.

This clone was counted once. The chain combines TRBV9 with TRBJ1-1, with D possibly matching TRBD1 (6 bases). CDR3 length: 13 amino acids. Trimming took off 3 bases at V and 1 base at J, with 7 bases between the two ends. The germline gives CDR1 SGDLS, CDR2 YYNGEE. In nucleotides, the CDR3 is TGTGCCAGCAGCGGGACAGCGAACACTGAAGCTTTCTTT. Translating gives CASSGTANTEAFF.